Listed below are T cell receptor beta chains from one sample, sequenced in a study of T cell changes during pregnancy in multiple sclerosis. Measured with immunoSEQ multiplex PCR; TCRdb has only the in-frame clones, and not every one. The sample lists approximately 25,000 clones, about 88% occurring once. This sample comprised CD8+ T cells from peripheral blood mononuclear cells, obtained in the second trimester of pregnancy. These receptors came from a female donor with multiple sclerosis, enrolled in a pregnancy study. Each CDR3 is given with its conserved first and last residue. The D gene is left open where the match is weak. The size entry is marked missing in some rows and otherwise reads once, few, many or a size class.

>TRBV11-2|TRBJ1-2|.|.
CASSFGVYGYTF
TGTGCCAGCAGCTTCGGGGTTTACGGCTACACCTTC
>TRBV10-3|TRBJ1-2|.|.
CAIGDFYGYTF
TGTGCCATCGGAGATTTCTATGGCTACACCTTC
>TRBV5-1|TRBJ2-7|.|.
CASSLDRDRPSYEQYF
TGCGCCAGCAGCTTGGACAGGGACCGACCTTCATACGAGCAGTACTTC
>TRBV6-1|TRBJ1-3|.|.
CASSDGAGGNTIYF
TGTGCCAGCAGTGATGGGGCAGGTGGAAACACCATATATTTT
>TRBV7-9|TRBJ2-4|.|.
CASSLNQGLAKNIQYF
TGTGCCAGCAGCTTAAATCAGGGACTAGCCAAAAACATTCAGTACTTC
>TRBV28|TRBJ1-1|.|.
CASVSFNQVNTEAFF
TGTGCCAGCGTATCATTCAACCAGGTGAACACTGAAGCTTTCTTT
>TRBV28|TRBJ2-3|TRBD2|once
CASSRSGGVDTQYF
TGTGCCAGCAGTAGGAGCGGGGGTGTAGATACGCAGTATTTT
>TRBV15|TRBJ2-7|TRBD1|.
CATRQDRDTDEQYF
TGTGCCACCAGACAGGACAGGGATACGGACGAGCAGTACTTC
>TRBV6-4|TRBJ2-3|TRBD2|.
CASSARGGSTDTQYF
TGTGCCAGCAGTGCCCGGGGGGGCAGCACAGATACGCAGTATTTT
>TRBV7-6|TRBJ2-5|.|.
CASSLDSEETQYF
TGTGCCAGCAGCTTAGATTCGGAAGAGACCCAGTACTTC
>TRBV5-4|TRBJ2-7|TRBD1|.
CASSYDRDYEQYF
TGTGCCAGCAGCTATGACAGGGACTACGAGCAGTACTTC
>TRBV7-9|TRBJ1-5|.|.
CASSSSGAGDQPQHF
TGTGCCAGCAGCTCCTCAGGCGCAGGCGATCAGCCCCAGCATTTT
>TRBV23-1|TRBJ1-1|.|.
CASSQSYSGCDTEAFF
TGCGCCAGCAGTCAATCGTACTCAGGGTGTGACACTGAAGCTTTCTTT
>TRBV19|TRBJ2-7|TRBD2|.
CASSPTGRVEQYF
TGTGCCAGTAGCCCAACGGGGAGGGTCGAGCAGTACTTC
>TRBV11-2|TRBJ2-1|.|once
CASSLVPDSYNEQFF
TGTGCCAGCAGCTTAGTCCCCGACAGCTACAATGAGCAGTTCTTC
>TRBV28|TRBJ2-7|.|medium-sized
CASVEGRNPVGEQYF
TGTGCCAGCGTGGAGGGTCGGAACCCGGTGGGGGAGCAGTACTTC
>TRBV4-3|TRBJ1-4|TRBD1|.
CASSQGDRGRGNEKLFF
TGCGCCAGCAGCCAAGGTGACAGGGGGCGAGGTAATGAAAAACTGTTTTTT
>TRBV9|TRBJ2-7|.|.
CASSEGGGLYEQYF
TGTGCCAGCAGCGAGGGGGGGGGCCTGTACGAGCAGTACTTC
>TRBV5-1|TRBJ2-7|TRBD2|.
CASSGALAGGFYEQYF
TGCGCCAGCAGCGGGGCACTAGCGGGGGGTTTCTACGAGCAGTACTTC
>TRBV5-1|TRBJ1-2|.|.
CASSLEGWNGYTF
TGCGCCAGCAGCTTGGAGGGGTGGAATGGCTACACCTTC
>TRBV5-1|TRBJ2-5|TRBD1|.
CASGRDRGRAETQYF
TGCGCCAGCGGGCGGGACAGGGGACGGGCAGAGACCCAGTACTTC
>TRBV10-2|TRBJ2-7|.|once
CASRQGFHEQYF
TGCGCCAGCAGACAGGGTTTCCACGAGCAGTACTTC
>TRBV5-6|TRBJ1-2|.|.
CASSLLGANYGYTF
TGTGCCAGCAGCTTGTTGGGCGCCAACTATGGCTACACCTTC
>TRBV13|TRBJ2-5|.|.
CASSLRTVQETQYF
TGTGCCAGCAGCTTACGGACAGTCCAAGAGACCCAGTACTTC
>TRBV5-4|TRBJ2-1|TRBD2|.
CASSLVGRGVHNEQFF
TGTGCCAGCAGCTTGGTAGGGCGGGGGGTACACAATGAGCAGTTCTTC
>TRBV6-1|TRBJ1-6|.|.
CASLKGRQTNSPLHF
TGTGCCAGCTTGAAGGGGCGGCAGACCAATTCACCCCTCCACTTT
>TRBV27|TRBJ1-1|.|.
CASRTLPGMNTEAFF
TGTGCCAGCAGAACCCTACCGGGTATGAACACTGAAGCTTTCTTT
>TRBV11-1|TRBJ1-1|.|.
CASSFLGQTEAFF
TGTGCCAGCAGCTTCTTAGGACAGACTGAAGCTTTCTTT
>TRBV9|TRBJ1-4|TRBD1|.
CASSLTGTGVEKLFF
TGTGCCAGCAGCTTAACGGGGACAGGGGTTGAAAAACTGTTTTTT
>TRBV4-3|TRBJ1-2|.|.
CASSPMESNYGYTF
TGCGCCAGCAGCCCCATGGAGTCTAACTATGGCTACACCTTC
>TRBV5-4|TRBJ1-2|TRBD1|.
CASRRDRGLDGYTF
TGTGCCAGCAGACGGGACAGGGGGTTAGATGGCTACACCTTC
>TRBV7-9|TRBJ2-1|.|.
CASSLGTGVSYNEQFF
TGTGCCAGCAGCTTAGGGACGGGGGTCTCCTACAATGAGCAGTTCTTC
>TRBV9|TRBJ2-5|TRBD1|once
CASCPTGTGLTQYF
TGTGCCAGCTGCCCGACCGGGACAGGGCTAACCCAGTACTTC
>TRBV28|TRBJ1-2|.|.
CASSPPGGARVYGYTF
TGTGCCAGCAGCCCCCCCGGGGGGGCGAGGGTCTATGGCTACACCTTC
>TRBV7-9|TRBJ2-3|TRBD1|.
CASTWPQGAGTDTQYF
TGTGCCAGCACCTGGCCTCAGGGGGCTGGTACAGATACGCAGTATTTT
>TRBV7-2|TRBJ2-3|.|.
CASSLAVSQDTQYF
TGTGCCAGCAGCTTAGCGGTTAGCCAAGATACGCAGTATTTT
>TRBV6-1|TRBJ1-5|.|.
CASSIQVYQPQHF
TGTGCCAGCAGTATACAGGTGTATCAGCCCCAGCATTTT
>TRBV6-5|TRBJ1-1|TRBD1|once
CASRSPQGGTEAFF
TGTGCCAGCAGGTCCCCCCAGGGGGGCACTGAAGCTTTCTTT
>TRBV28|TRBJ2-3|TRBD1|.
CASSLFGTGDTDTQYF
TGTGCCAGCAGTTTATTCGGGACAGGAGACACAGATACGCAGTATTTT
>TRBV19|TRBJ1-5|.|.
CATGGVILNQPQHF
TGTGCCACGGGCGGGGTGATACTCAATCAGCCCCAGCATTTT
>TRBV7-3|TRBJ1-5|.|.
CASSLGGKGNQPQHF
TGTGCCAGCAGCTTAGGGGGGAAGGGCAATCAGCCCCAGCATTTT
>TRBV9|TRBJ1-3|.|.
CASSPFRSSGNTIYF
TGTGCCAGCAGCCCATTCAGGTCCTCTGGAAACACCATATATTTT
>TRBV27|TRBJ1-4|TRBD1|.
CASSGDRRNEKLFF
TGTGCCAGCAGCGGGGACAGGCGGAATGAAAAACTGTTTTTT
>TRBV7-2|TRBJ2-3|.|.
CASSSPDSADTQYF
TGTGCCAGCAGCTCCCCCGACAGCGCAGATACGCAGTATTTT
>TRBV5-1|TRBJ2-7|TRBD2|.
CASSLGLAGGPYEQYF
TGCGCCAGCAGCTTGGGACTAGCGGGGGGCCCCTACGAGCAGTACTTC
>TRBV27|TRBJ2-4|.|.
CASSPQDPLAKNIQYF
TGTGCCAGCAGTCCGCAGGATCCCCTAGCCAAAAACATTCAGTACTTC